Listed here are 30 T cell receptor beta chains from one sample, sequenced in a study of blood T cell repertoires in COVID-19. The method was immunoSEQ multiplex PCR; TCRdb's version includes in-frame clones alone and lacks a portion of them. This sample has around 70,000 clones, with about 80% found just once. What was sequenced was peripheral blood. All receptors come from a human donor in a cohort sampled during active COVID-19.

This chain connects TRBV19 to TRBJ1-2; 8 bases are shared with TRBD1. V shed 5 bases and J 6 bases; nucleotides not matched to a gene: 8. CDR3 size: 14 residues. Germline values: CDR1 LNHDA, CDR2 SQIVND (reference sequence). The CDR3 protein is CASSPRQGSDGYTF. In DNA form, the CDR3 reads TGTGCCAGTAGTCCACGACAGGGGAGTGATGGCTACACCTTC.

This clone was observed once. J is TRBJ2-1 and V is TRBV11-2, with 8 bases aligning to TRBD2. CDR3 size: 15 residues. With V trimmed by 3 bases and J by 6 bases, 7 bases remained unmatched. The germline CDR1 and CDR2 sequences are SGHAT and FQNNGV. This CDR3 is CASSLEAGVINEQFF. Written as DNA, the CDR3 is TGTGCCAGCAGCTTGGAAGCGGGAGTTATCAATGAGCAGTTCTTC.

This chain links TRBV6-2 or TRBV6-3 with TRBJ2-1; 14 bases align to TRBD2. The V gene's germline CDR1 is MNHEY and CDR2 SVGEGT. The length of the CDR3 is 19 residues. V shed 0 bases and J 5 bases; nucleotides not matched to a gene: 9. This chain's CDR3 is CASSYSGTSGSRGDNEQFF. CDR3 bases: TGTGCCAGCAGTTACTCCGGGACTAGCGGGAGTAGGGGGGACAATGAGCAGTTCTTC.

In nucleotides, the CDR3 is TGTGCCACCAGTGATCGTTTCGAGGCGGTCGAGCAGTACTTC. Its translation is CATSDRFEAVEQYF. The chain links TRBV24-1 to TRBJ2-7; D gene uncertain. The CDR3 covers 14 residues. The V and J ends lost 3 bases and 6 bases respectively, with 14 bases between them. Per germline, CDR1 KGHDR and CDR2 SFDVKD.

This clone was counted only a few times. V is TRBV4-3 and J is TRBJ2-3; 7 bases align to TRBD2. V shed 1 base, J shed 6 bases, and the junction held 7 bases outside the gene matches. The CDR3 is 15 residues long. Germline V CDR1 and CDR2: LGHNA, YSLEER. CDR3 sequence reads: CASSQGLGEGDTQYF. DNA of the CDR3: TGCGCCAGCAGCCAAGGACTAGGGGAGGGGGATACGCAGTATTTT.

The chain couples TRBV7-2 to TRBJ2-3; D uncertain. Germline assignment: CDR1 SGHTA and CDR2 FQGNSA. CDR3 length: 13 amino acids. V dropped 2 bases and J dropped 6 bases, with 9 bases sitting between them. The CDR3 here is CASSLMVTDTQYF. CDR3 bases: TGTGCCAGCAGCTTAATGGTGACTGATACGCAGTATTTT.

The chain is built from TRBV5-4 and TRBJ2-7; 9 nucleotides line up with TRBD1. Germline V lookup: CDR1 SGHNT, CDR2 YYREEE (reference sequence). Trimming cost V 0 bases and J 3 bases; bases outside gene matches: 7. The CDR3 has 16 residues. CDR3 amino acids: CASSLGPADRGYEQYF. Written as DNA, the CDR3 is TGTGCCAGCAGCTTGGGGCCGGCGGACAGGGGCTACGAGCAGTACTTC.

This clone was picked up a small number of times. The DNA of the CDR3 is TGTGCCAGCAGCCCCGTGAGAGACCAGGTTAGCTCCTACGAGCAGTACTTC. Translating gives CASSPVRDQVSSYEQYF. This rearrangement joins TRBV7-9 to TRBJ2-7; D unclear. The germline V and J ends were trimmed by 5 bases and 0 bases, with 20 bases remaining between them. Looked up from germline, CDR1 is SEHNR and CDR2 is FQNEAQ (reference sequence). The length of the CDR3 is 17 residues.

This clone was detected only once. The chain joins TRBV5-1 to TRBJ2-5; D is unclear. V lost 0 bases, J lost 5 bases, and 11 bases lay in between. The CDR3 runs 14 residues. Germline CDR1 SGHRS, CDR2 YFSETQ. The chain's CDR3 is CASSLGGLGETQYF. CDR3 sequence (DNA): TGCGCCAGCAGCTTGGGAGGCCTCGGGGAGACCCAGTACTTC.

The rearrangement uses TRBV4-3 and TRBJ2-2, with TRBD2 identical over 12 bases. The CDR3 length is 16 residues. The ends lost 5 bases at V and 4 bases at J; junction bases unmatched: 5. Per germline, CDR1 LGHNA and CDR2 YSLEER. In nucleotides, the CDR3 is TGCGCCAGCAGCACCCTAGCGGGAGGGGGCACCGGGGAGCTGTTTTTT. This translates into CASSTLAGGGTGELFF.

The V call is TRBV5-1, the J call TRBJ2-5, with 10 bases fitting TRBD1. With V trimmed by 2 bases and J by 5 bases, 6 bases remained unmatched. Germline CDR1 SGHRS, CDR2 YFSETQ. The CDR3 sequence is 15 residues long. The CDR3 loop reads CASSLATGGWETQYF. CDR3 DNA: TGCGCCAGCAGCTTAGCGACAGGGGGCTGGGAGACCCAGTACTTC.

The chain couples TRBV19 to TRBJ1-1; no clear D. In germline, CDR1 is LNHDA, CDR2 SQIVND (reference sequence). CDR3 length: 16 residues. Trimming pared 4 bases from V and 1 base from J, leaving 16 bases between. Here the CDR3 reads CASSSRFQTQNTEAFF. The CDR3 DNA follows: TGTGCCAGTAGTAGCAGGTTCCAAACGCAGAACACTGAAGCTTTCTTT.

The V call is TRBV9, the J call TRBJ2-1, with 9 nucleotides matching TRBD1. The V and J ends lost 4 bases and 9 bases, in that order; junction bases with no gene match: 11. Germline-derived CDR1 and CDR2 are SGDLS and YYNGEE. The CDR3 extends over 15 amino acids. The CDR3 DNA reads TGTGCCAGCAGCACAAGGGACAGGGACCCGTCTGAGCAGTTCTTC. It is translated as CASSTRDRDPSEQFF.

This chain uses TRBV19 with TRBJ1-4, with D perhaps TRBD1 (5 bases). CDR1 LNHDA and CDR2 SQIVND come from the germline V gene (reference sequence). Trimming left V 9 bases short and J 3 bases short, with 17 bases between. CDR3 length: 15 residues. CDR3 DNA: TGTGCCAGCACAACGGAGGGGATTCCTAATGAAAAACTGTTTTTT. Translated, it gives CASTTEGIPNEKLFF.

Only one count was recorded for this clone. The V call is TRBV6-2 or TRBV6-3, the J call TRBJ2-7, with TRBD2 matching 13 bases. Losses at the gene ends were 4 bases for V and 0 bases for J; bases not matched to a gene: 0. Germline CDR1 is MNHEY and CDR2 is SVGEGT. The CDR3 is made up of 15 amino acids. CDR3 loop: CASSWTSGSSYEQYF. The CDR3 DNA reads as TGTGCCAGCAGTTGGACTAGCGGGAGCTCCTACGAGCAGTACTTC.

The chain combines TRBV29-1 with TRBJ2-7; 9 nucleotides line up with TRBD1. CDR1 is SQVTM and CDR2 is ANQGSEA in the germline V gene. The CDR3 has 14 amino acids. V shed 2 bases and J 3 bases; nucleotides not matched to a gene: 5. This chain's CDR3 is CSVEPGQGGYEQYF. CDR3 DNA: TGCAGCGTTGAACCGGGACAGGGTGGCTACGAGCAGTACTTC.

The chain combines TRBV7-9 with TRBJ1-1; 9 bases agree with TRBD1. CDR3 size: 14 residues. Germline V gene data show CDR1 as SEHNR and CDR2 as FQNEAQ (reference sequence). After removal of 3 bases from V and 4 bases from J, the junction contained 3 bases not matched to a gene. As DNA, the CDR3 is TGTGCCAGCAGCTTCTGGGACAGGGCCACTGAAGCTTTCTTT. Translating it yields CASSFWDRATEAFF.

V and J are TRBV20-1 and TRBJ1-1; no reliable D call. Germline loops: CDR1 DFQATT, CDR2 SNEGSKA (reference sequence). The V end was cut by 3 bases, the J end by 4 bases, with 15 bases between. The CDR3 spans 14 residues. The CDR3 spells CSASPGAVSTEAFF. In nucleotides, the CDR3 is TGCAGTGCTAGTCCGGGAGCAGTCAGCACTGAAGCTTTCTTT.

In its sample, this clone was seen a few times. This chain uses TRBV27 with TRBJ1-1; D not certain. V dropped 6 bases and J dropped 4 bases, with 15 bases sitting between them. The length of the CDR3 is 14 residues. Germline V gene data show CDR1 as MNHEY and CDR2 as SMNVEV (reference sequence). The CDR3 protein is CASREGARFTEAFF. The CDR3 DNA reads TGTGCCAGCAGGGAGGGCGCACGTTTCACTGAAGCTTTCTTT.

The chain employs TRBV18 and TRBJ2-7, with 9 bases aligning to TRBD2. Germline CDR1 is KGHSH and CDR2 is LQKENI. V trimming: 0 bases; J trimming: 5 bases; junction bases outside the gene matches: 5. CDR3 length: 15 amino acids. The CDR3: CASSPPSGSAHEQYF. The CDR3 coding sequence is TGTGCCAGCTCACCACCTAGCGGGAGTGCACACGAGCAGTACTTC.

This clone was found once. The J gene is TRBJ1-1, the V gene TRBV7-2; D may be TRBD1 (5 bases). There are 16 residues in the CDR3. V lost 2 bases to trimming and J lost 8 bases, with 21 bases between them. Germline V gene lookup returns CDR1 SGHTA and CDR2 FQGNSA. Here the CDR3 reads CASSLNPDNLEVEAFF. DNA of the CDR3: TGTGCCAGCAGCTTAAACCCGGACAATCTCGAGGTCGAAGCTTTCTTT.

CDR3 amino acids: CASSPIQRQGETQYF. The CDR3 DNA follows: TGCGCCAGCAGCCCGATACAACGACAGGGGGAGACCCAGTACTTC. The J gene is TRBJ2-5, the V gene TRBV5-1; 8 bases agree with TRBD1. Germline V CDR1 and CDR2: SGHRS, YFSETQ. The V segment lost 4 bases and the J segment 5 bases; nucleotides outside the gene matches: 10. This CDR3 has 15 amino acids. Full variable domain (outside the CDR3, taken from reference TRBV5-1 and TRBJ2-5): KAGVTQTPRYLIKTRGQQVTLSCSPISGHRSVSWYQQTPGQGLQFLFEYFSETQRNKGNFPGRFSGRQFSNSRSEMNVSTLELGDSALYLCASSPIQRQGETQYFGPGTRLLVL.

The chain uses TRBV27 and TRBJ2-5; D perhaps matches TRBD2 (5 bases). The CDR3 contains 13 residues. Trimming took off 6 bases at V and 2 bases at J, with 10 bases between the two ends. The germline V gene encodes CDR1 MNHEY and CDR2 SMNVEV (reference sequence). CDR3 residues: CASRLRGQETQYF. CDR3 DNA sequence: TGTGCCAGCAGACTACGGGGTCAAGAGACCCAGTACTTC.

The chain uses TRBV20-1 and TRBJ1-2, with D possibly being TRBD1 (5 bases). This CDR3 region has 11 residues. Germline CDR1 DFQATT, CDR2 SNEGSKA (reference sequence). The germline V and J ends were trimmed by 3 bases and 4 bases, with 6 bases remaining between them. CDR3 loop: CSARGLYGYTF. In DNA form, the CDR3 reads TGCAGTGCTAGGGGGCTCTATGGCTACACCTTC.

This clone showed up just a few times. The chain uses TRBV6-5 and TRBJ2-7; 12 bases fit TRBD1. The CDR3 is 14 residues long. Trimming removed 6 bases from V and 4 bases from J; junction bases left unmatched: 4. In germline, CDR1 is MNHEY, CDR2 SVGAGI. DNA for the CDR3: TGTGCCAGCAGGGGACAGGGGGCGGGGTACGAGCAGTACTTC. Amino acids: CASRGQGAGYEQYF.

This chain connects TRBV5-5 to TRBJ1-3; 7 nucleotides match TRBD1. In germline, CDR1 is SGHKS, CDR2 YYEKEE (reference sequence). The CDR3 loop spans 15 amino acids. The J segment lost 0 bases and the V segment lost 4 bases, leaving 4 bases of the junction unmatched. The CDR3 reads CASSPGTDSGNTIYF. The CDR3 coding sequence is TGTGCCAGCAGCCCCGGGACAGACTCTGGAAACACCATATATTTT.

The chain combines TRBV4-1 with TRBJ2-4, with 9 nucleotides matching TRBD1. CDR1 MGHRA and CDR2 YSYEKL come from the germline V gene. V was clipped by 2 bases and J by 7 bases; unmatched bases: 6. This CDR3 contains 15 residues. CDR3 sequence: CASSQPGQGINIQYF. The DNA of the CDR3 is TGCGCCAGCAGCCAACCAGGACAGGGGATTAACATTCAGTACTTC.

CDR3 in DNA: TGCGCCAGCAGCCAAGGGGGGGACCTCGTCGTCACTGAAGCTTTCTTT. This codes for CASSQGGDLVVTEAFF. V usage is TRBV4-1 and J usage is TRBJ1-1; D might be TRBD1 (5 bases). The germline V gene encodes CDR1 MGHRA and CDR2 YSYEKL. The length of the CDR3 is 16 residues. V was cut by 1 base and J by 4 bases, with 16 bases left in between.

This chain uses TRBV30 with TRBJ2-5; TRBD1 matches at 8 bases. The CDR3 spans 13 residues. Germline CDR1 is GTSNPN and CDR2 is SVGIG (reference sequence). The J segment lost 5 bases and the V segment lost 7 bases, leaving 9 bases of the junction unmatched. The CDR3 nucleotides read TGTGCCTTGGCCCCAGGGGGCGGGGAGACCCAGTACTTC. This sequence encodes CALAPGGGETQYF.

The V call is TRBV5-1, the J call TRBJ2-3; 10 bases match TRBD1. V dropped 3 bases and J dropped 2; count of bases not matched to a gene: 3. The CDR3 has 15 amino acids. Germline CDR1 reads SGHRS; CDR2 reads YFSETQ. The CDR3 coding sequence is TGCGCCAGCAGCTGGGGGACAGGGGACACAGATACGCAGTATTTT. This gives the protein CASSWGTGDTDTQYF.